This T cell receptor (beta chain) was found in a study of shared clonotypes between healthy human individuals. Overall study: The plates for each donor numbered three CD4 naive, three CD4 memory, two CD8 naive and one CD8 memory.

Concerning this clone: Its antigen is unidentified. The sample contains more than one DNA sequence encoding this CDR3.

The CDR3 is made up of 15 amino acids. The trim removed 4 bases at V and 0 bases at J, leaving 5 bases unmatched. Germline CDR1 reads SGDLS; CDR2 reads YYNGEE. Findings and limits, study-wide: Sampling covered blood only; tissue repertoires likely differ. When compared with the clonotypes that were shared by all four sorted-subset donors, the non-shared clonotypes turned out to have lower generation probabilities.

CD45RO-negative, CCR7-selected cells formed the naive CD8 fraction, which excluded terminally differentiated effector memory CD45RA+ cells. Only in-frame clones appear in the TCRdb table, and some are missing; sequencing was by immunoSEQ multiplex PCR. The sample lists millions of clones; approximately 95% were seen once. This chain links TRBV9 with TRBJ2-7, with TRBD2 matching over 9 bases. Sequencing was performed on naive CD8+ T cells sorted from blood. This sequence originates from a man between 18 and 35 years old in good health. The CDR3 is CASSPGLADSYEQYF. CDR3 bases: TGTGCCAGCAGCCCGGGACTAGCAGACTCCTACGAGCAGTACTTC.